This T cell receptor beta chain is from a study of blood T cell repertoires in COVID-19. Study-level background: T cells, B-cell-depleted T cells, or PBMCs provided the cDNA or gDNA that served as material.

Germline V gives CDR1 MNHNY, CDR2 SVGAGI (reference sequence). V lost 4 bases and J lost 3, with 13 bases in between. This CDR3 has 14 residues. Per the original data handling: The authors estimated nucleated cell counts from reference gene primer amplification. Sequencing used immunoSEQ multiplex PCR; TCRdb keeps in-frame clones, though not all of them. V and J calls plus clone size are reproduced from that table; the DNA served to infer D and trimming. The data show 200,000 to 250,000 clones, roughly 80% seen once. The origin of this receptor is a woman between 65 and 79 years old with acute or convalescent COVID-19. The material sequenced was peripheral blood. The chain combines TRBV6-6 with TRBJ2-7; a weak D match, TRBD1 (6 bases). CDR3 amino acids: CASSSGTRDYEQYF. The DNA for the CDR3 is TGTGCCAGCAGTTCCGGGACACGGGACTACGAGCAGTACTTC.